Below are 15 T cell receptor beta chains sequenced from a single sample in a study of blood T cells in healthy people across ages. Then a second PCR, running roughly 7 to 11 cycles, was carried out with a sample-barcoded 5' primer and a J-beta primer mix. TCRdb reanalysed the 5' RACE reads using MiXCR and keeps one entry per CDR3 protein. Of 630,000 or so distinct CDR3 sequences listed, 25% to 35% are singletons. Sequenced: blood. Source of these receptors: a woman at least 80 years old in good health.

This clonotype was observed a single time. This chain connects TRBV7-3 to TRBJ2-1; D assignment may be TRBD1 or TRBD2 (7 bases each). Germline loops: CDR1 SGHTA, CDR2 FQGTGA. The CDR3 loop spans 13 amino acids. V gave up 6 bases and J gave up 14 bases, with 20 bases separating them. The CDR3, as DNA: TGTGCCAGCAGTTCGGGTGCAGGGGGAGGGAAGTTCTTC. This codes for CASSSGAGGGKFF.

This clonotype was counted many times. The V and J genes are TRBV7-8 and TRBJ2-7, with D possibly TRBD2 on 7 matching bases. V was trimmed by 2 bases and J by 2 bases, leaving 13 bases between them. CDR1 and CDR2 (germline): SGHVS, FQNEAQ. The CDR3 has 15 residues. The CDR3 is CASSLSRGAAYEQYF. The CDR3 DNA reads TGTGCCAGCAGCTTATCTCGGGGGGCAGCCTACGAGCAGTACTTC.

This clonotype was observed many times. This chain uses TRBV7-8 with TRBJ2-6, with D hard to call. V was clipped by 5 bases and J by 0 bases, with 11 bases between them. This CDR3 is 16 amino acids long. Germline CDR1 and CDR2: SGHVS and FQNEAQ. CDR3 residues: CASSRVRFSGANVLTF. The CDR3 region has the DNA TGTGCCAGCAGCCGAGTCAGGTTCTCTGGGGCCAACGTCCTGACTTTC.

Ten or more counts support this clonotype. The J gene is TRBJ2-6, the V gene TRBV28; D gene uncertain. This CDR3 is built from 15 residues. V gave up 1 base and J gave up 3 bases, with 7 bases separating them. The germline V gene encodes CDR1 MDHEN and CDR2 SYDVKM. The CDR3 DNA is TGTGCCAGCAGTTTATTGGTTGGTGGGGCCAACGTCCTGACTTTC. Protein product: CASSLLVGGANVLTF.

This clonotype turned up a few times. The genes are TRBV5-4 and TRBJ2-1, with D possibly TRBD1 on 7 matching bases. The CDR3 length is 16 residues. V gave up 5 bases and J gave up 8 bases, with 23 bases separating them. Per the germline V gene, CDR1 is SGHNT and CDR2 is YYREEE (reference sequence). The CDR3 sequence is CASSSGGTVGRDEQFF. Written as DNA, the CDR3 is TGTGCCAGCAGTTCCGGAGGGACAGTGGGACGCGATGAGCAGTTCTTC.

A word on this clonotype: With a much larger clone just one base away, this may be a read error. The J gene is TRBJ1-4, the V gene TRBV20-1, with D possibly TRBD1 on 5 matching bases. Germline V lookup: CDR1 DFQATT, CDR2 SNEGSKA (reference sequence). The V end lost 1 base, the J end lost 8 bases, and 17 bases lay between the germline ends. This CDR3 has 15 amino acids. CDR3 residues: CSARVLRGPREKLFF. In DNA form, the CDR3 reads TGCAGTGCTAGAGTCCTCCGGGGCCCTAGAGAAAAACTGTTTTTT.

In this sample, this clonotype turned up once. The chain links TRBV30 to TRBJ2-1; D might be TRBD2 (5 bases). The V gene's germline CDR1 is GTSNPN and CDR2 SVGIG (reference sequence). This CDR3 region has 12 residues. Trimming removed 7 bases at V and 4 bases at J, with 11 bases between. The DNA for the CDR3 is TGTGCCTATTCGGGGAGTTACAATGAGCAGTTCTTC. It specifies CAYSGSYNEQFF.

In its sample, this clonotype was seen many times. This chain links TRBV4-2 with TRBJ2-7, with TRBD2 identical over 9 bases. After removal of 1 base from V and 0 bases from J, the junction contained 4 bases not matched to a gene. The CDR3 has 16 amino acids. The germline CDR1 and CDR2 sequences are LGHNA and YNFKEQ. In DNA, the CDR3 is TGTGCCAGCAGCCAAGCGAGCGGGGGGATCTCCTACGAGCAGTACTTC. As protein: CASSQASGGISYEQYF.

This clonotype came up a few times. The chain is built from TRBV7-9 and TRBJ2-2; 10 positions match TRBD2. CDR3 size: 16 residues. Unmatched junction bases numbered 7, after V lost 5 bases and J lost 4 bases. Germline loops: CDR1 SEHNR, CDR2 FQNEAQ (reference sequence). This CDR3 is CASSIGLAEITGELFF. DNA for the CDR3: TGTGCCAGCAGCATCGGACTAGCGGAAATCACCGGGGAGCTGTTTTTT.

Points on this clonotype: A clone one base away is much larger, so this may be a read error. This chain connects TRBV3-1 to TRBJ2-5, with 9 bases that match TRBD2. Germline V CDR1 and CDR2: LGHDT, YNNKEL (reference sequence). The length of the CDR3 is 16 residues. In DNA form, the CDR3 reads TGTGCCGGCAGCCAAGGGGCTAGCGGGGCCCCAATGGAGCAGTACTTC. This translates into CAGSQGASGAPMEQYF.

The table lists this clonotype with many counts. The chain has TRBV6-2 or TRBV6-3 and TRBJ2-7, with a weak D call TRBD1 (5 bases). Trimming removed 4 bases from V and 4 bases from J, with 11 bases in between. The CDR3 spans 13 residues. From germline, CDR1 is MNHEY and CDR2 SVGEGT. The CDR3 sequence: CASSSGRTYEQYF. The CDR3 bases are TGTGCCAGCAGTTCTGGCAGGACATACGAGCAGTACTTC.

The rearrangement joins TRBV20-1 to TRBJ2-1, with 11 bases matching TRBD2. Per the germline V gene, CDR1 is DFQATT and CDR2 is SNEGSKA (reference sequence). Trimming at V came to 1 base and at J to 9 bases, leaving 8 bases not matched to a gene. CDR3 length equals 15 residues. This CDR3 reads CSARVLLAGAREQFF. The CDR3 coding sequence is TGCAGTGCTAGAGTTCTACTAGCGGGGGCTCGTGAGCAGTTCTTC.

This clonotype was detected a few times. This chain joins TRBV2 and TRBJ1-1; 8 nucleotides line up with TRBD1. Trimming cost V 2 bases and J 0 bases; bases outside gene matches: 14. The CDR3 length is 19 residues. From germline, CDR1 is SNHLY and CDR2 FYNNEI. CDR3 nucleotides: TGTGCCAGCAGTGAACCCTCTGGGAGACAGGGGAGAATGAACACTGAAGCTTTCTTT. Protein product: CASSEPSGRQGRMNTEAFF.

This clonotype was counted ten times or more. V gene TRBV7-2 combines with J gene TRBJ1-5; weak D call: TRBD1 (5 bases). Deletions cut 4 bases from V and 3 bases from J, with 13 bases between. The CDR3 has 15 amino acids. Germline assignment: CDR1 SGHTA and CDR2 FQGNSA. CDR3: CASSSGDRPNQPQHF. The CDR3, as DNA: TGTGCCAGCAGCTCCGGTGACAGACCCAATCAGCCCCAGCATTTT.

The chain recombines TRBV5-1 with TRBJ2-7, with D possibly matching TRBD1 (5 bases). V lost 2 bases and J 2 bases, leaving 11 bases between the germline ends. The germline V gene encodes CDR1 SGHRS and CDR2 YFSETQ. The CDR3 contains 14 residues. As DNA, the CDR3 is TGCGCCAGCAGCTTTACAGGATCGACCTACGAGCAGTACTTC. This sequence encodes CASSFTGSTYEQYF.